One and the same sample provided the 27 T cell receptor beta chains below, sequenced in a study of control samples from healthy donors and cancer patients. Profiled with immunoSEQ multiplex PCR; TCRdb holds only in-frame clones, not every one. The sample shows approximately 86,000 clones, roughly 86% of them seen only once. Input material: blood. Every receptor here comes from a man aged 25-45 years in good health.

This chain links TRBV3-1 (or the pseudogene TRBV3-2) with TRBJ2-1, with a tentative D call TRBD2 (6 bases). This CDR3 has 17 amino acids. V was pared by 0 bases and J by 2 bases, with 14 bases between. In germline, CDR1 is LGHDT, CDR2 YNNKEL (reference sequence). For the CDR3, the DNA is TGTGCCAGCAGCCAAGATCCGGGCGGGGTGACCTACAATGAGCAGTTCTTC. Its protein is CASSQDPGGVTYNEQFF.

The gene calls are TRBV5-8 and TRBJ1-2, with no clear D. Germline assignment: CDR1 SGHTS and CDR2 YDEGEE. The CDR3 sequence is 16 residues long. Trimming pared 0 bases from V and 5 bases from J, leaving 17 bases between. CDR3 bases: TGTGCCAGCAGCTTGGCTATCACGTGGTTGCCGTATGGCTACACCTTC. It is translated as CASSLAITWLPYGYTF.

This clone was seen once. This CDR3 reads CASSLAVGGTGYNEQFF. The CDR3 DNA reads TGTGCCAGCAGCTTAGCGGTTGGGGGGACGGGGTACAATGAGCAGTTCTTC. V and J are TRBV7-2 and TRBJ2-1, with D perhaps TRBD2 (6 bases). This CDR3 contains 17 residues. Germline CDR1 SGHTA, CDR2 FQGNSA. Trimming took 0 bases from V and 4 from J, leaving 16 bases between them.

This clone appeared a few times. V usage is TRBV24-1 and J usage is TRBJ1-2; 10 bases map to TRBD1. The J segment lost 7 bases and the V segment lost 4 bases, leaving 5 bases of the junction unmatched. CDR3 length: 14 residues. Germline V gene sequence: CDR1 KGHDR, CDR2 SFDVKD. CDR3 protein: CATSEPGTGVGYTF. DNA for the CDR3: TGTGCCACCAGTGAGCCCGGGACAGGGGTTGGCTACACCTTC.

The rearrangement joins TRBV20-1 to TRBJ1-6; D is unresolved. Germline values: CDR1 DFQATT, CDR2 SNEGSKA (reference sequence). The CDR3 totals 14 residues. V was trimmed by 3 bases and J by 7 bases, leaving 13 bases between them. The CDR3 loop is CSASLGRKNSPLHF. The DNA for the CDR3 is TGCAGTGCTAGTTTAGGACGGAAGAATTCACCCCTCCACTTT.

The rearrangement joins TRBV28 to TRBJ2-4, with no clear D. The length of the CDR3 is 12 residues. Germline V lookup: CDR1 MDHEN, CDR2 SYDVKM. V was clipped by 5 bases and J by 7 bases, with 9 bases between them. Here the CDR3 reads CASSLDGNIQYF. CDR3 nucleotides: TGTGCCAGCAGTCTCGACGGGAACATTCAGTACTTC.

The chain has TRBV4-2 and TRBJ1-1, with 9 bases lining up with TRBD1. Germline CDR1 is LGHNA and CDR2 is YNFKEQ. V was clipped by 4 bases and J by 5 bases; unmatched bases: 5. This CDR3 comprises 14 residues. The chain's CDR3 is CASSPTGGITEAFF. In nucleotides, the CDR3 is TGTGCCAGCAGCCCGACAGGGGGTATAACTGAAGCTTTCTTT.

This sequence joins TRBV5-1 and TRBJ1-3; D might be TRBD1 (5 bases). This CDR3 has 15 residues. The ends were cut back, 4 bases at V and 8 bases at J, with 19 bases in the middle. Germline CDR1 SGHRS, CDR2 YFSETQ. CDR3 amino acids: CASSPQAPGGDTIYF. DNA for the CDR3: TGCGCCAGCAGCCCACAGGCTCCCGGAGGGGACACCATATATTTT.

The chain couples TRBV2 to TRBJ1-2, with D uncertain. The CDR3 covers 15 residues. Trimming cost V 3 bases and J 5 bases, with 16 bases left between them. Germline V CDR1 and CDR2: SNHLY, FYNNEI. As DNA, the CDR3 is TGTGCCAGCAGTGAGCCTGGGGAGTGGCTATATGGCTACACCTTC. It yields the protein CASSEPGEWLYGYTF. The full variable domain, with the rest looked up from reference TRBV2 and TRBJ1-2, is EPEVTQTPSHQVTQMGQEVILRCVPISNHLYFYWYRQILGQKVEFLVSFYNNEISEKSEIFDDQFSVERPDGSNFTLKIRSTKLEDSAMYFCASSEPGEWLYGYTFGSGTRLTVV.

The chain links TRBV7-2 to TRBJ2-7; D is undetermined. Germline lookup yields CDR1 SGHTA and CDR2 FQGNSA. V was clipped by 5 bases and J by 4 bases, with 12 bases between them. The CDR3 spans 13 residues. CDR3 protein: CASSRPTEYEQYF. The CDR3 coding sequence is TGTGCCAGCAGCCGACCTACAGAATACGAGCAGTACTTC.

The chain uses TRBV5-1 and TRBJ1-4; 12 nucleotides match TRBD1. Germline-derived CDR1 and CDR2 are SGHRS and YFSETQ. The CDR3 is 15 amino acids. J lost 7 bases, V lost 4 bases, and 5 bases had no gene match. CDR3 loop: CASSRGTGGGEKLFF. CDR3 DNA sequence: TGCGCCAGCAGCCGAGGGACAGGGGGCGGTGAAAAACTGTTTTTT. The complete variable domain, with remaining parts taken from reference TRBV5-1 and TRBJ1-4, reads KAGVTQTPRYLIKTRGQQVTLSCSPISGHRSVSWYQQTPGQGLQFLFEYFSETQRNKGNFPGRFSGRQFSNSRSEMNVSTLELGDSALYLCASSRGTGGGEKLFFGSGTQLSVL.

The chain uses TRBV24-1 and TRBJ2-5, with 7 bases lining up with TRBD1. The length of the CDR3 is 13 residues. CDR1 is KGHDR and CDR2 is SFDVKD in the germline V gene. Germline trimming cut 10 bases from V and 5 bases from J; bases unmatched to any gene: 9. The CDR3 nucleotides are TGTGCCACGGGGGACAGCCCCGGGGAGACCCAGTACTTC. Translated, it gives CATGDSPGETQYF.

The J gene is TRBJ1-4, the V gene TRBV7-9; the D is unclear. The CDR3 loop spans 16 amino acids. The V end was cut by 3 bases, the J end by 8 bases, with 19 bases between. Germline loops: CDR1 SEHNR, CDR2 FQNEAQ (reference sequence). The CDR3 reads CASSFGQGRENEKLFF. The CDR3, as DNA: TGTGCCAGCAGCTTTGGCCAAGGGAGGGAGAACGAAAAACTGTTTTTT.

This clone was observed once. V usage is TRBV10-2 and J usage is TRBJ2-5; 9 bases align to TRBD1. CDR3 length: 16 residues. Looked up from germline, CDR1 is WSHSY and CDR2 is SAAADI. Trimming removed 4 bases from V and 3 bases from J; junction bases left unmatched: 9. This CDR3 reads CASSGWARTGEETQYF. In DNA, the CDR3 is TGCGCCAGCAGTGGGTGGGCGAGGACAGGGGAAGAGACCCAGTACTTC.

The rearrangement joins TRBV2 to TRBJ2-1; 11 positions match TRBD1. The V gene end was trimmed by 10 bases and the J gene end by 2 bases; junction bases not matched to a gene: 1. The CDR3 spans 13 residues. The germline CDR1 and CDR2 sequences are SNHLY and FYNNEI. The CDR3 DNA reads as TGTGCCACGGGACAGGGGGCCTACAATGAGCAGTTCTTC. Amino acid sequence: CATGQGAYNEQFF. The variable domain in full, completed from reference TRBV2 and TRBJ2-1, reads EPEVTQTPSHQVTQMGQEVILRCVPISNHLYFYWYRQILGQKVEFLVSFYNNEISEKSEIFDDQFSVERPDGSNFTLKIRSTKLEDSAMYFCATGQGAYNEQFFGPGTRLTVL.

This sequence joins TRBV7-8 and TRBJ2-7; 8 bases are shared with TRBD2. V lost 7 bases to trimming and J lost 0 bases; unmatched junction nucleotides: 11. This CDR3 spans 16 amino acids. The germline V gene encodes CDR1 SGHVS and CDR2 FQNEAQ. CDR3 DNA sequence: TGTGCCAGCACTCCCTTAGCGGGGAGAAGCTCCTACGAGCAGTACTTC. Translation gives CASTPLAGRSSYEQYF.

The V and J genes are TRBV6-6 and TRBJ2-5; D may be TRBD1 (5 bases). CDR3 length equals 13 residues. The V and J ends lost 5 bases and 1 base respectively, with 8 bases between them. Per the germline V gene, CDR1 is MNHNY and CDR2 is SVGAGI (reference sequence). The CDR3 reads CASSPRAQETQYF. CDR3 bases: TGTGCCAGCAGTCCCAGGGCCCAAGAGACCCAGTACTTC.

This clone came up many times. V gene TRBV7-9 combines with J gene TRBJ2-2, with no clear D. The V and J ends lost 4 bases and 5 bases respectively, with 5 bases between them. The CDR3 has 12 residues. CDR1 and CDR2 from the germline V gene are SEHNR and FQNEAQ (reference sequence). CDR3 sequence reads: CASSSRTGELFF. The CDR3 DNA reads as TGTGCCAGCAGCTCTAGGACCGGGGAGCTGTTTTTT.

This clone was seen just once. The J gene is TRBJ2-2, the V gene TRBV27, with 9 bases identical to TRBD2. Germline V gene sequence: CDR1 MNHEY, CDR2 SMNVEV (reference sequence). The CDR3 loop spans 16 amino acids. The V gene end was trimmed by 3 bases and the J gene end by 4 bases; junction bases not matched to a gene: 6. CDR3 in DNA: TGTGCCAGCAGTTTTGGCGGGGGGGCGGGCACCGGGGAGCTGTTTTTT. This sequence encodes CASSFGGGAGTGELFF.

This clone was detected only once. The V call is TRBV7-9, the J call TRBJ2-5; D is unclear. This CDR3 has 15 residues. Germline V lookup: CDR1 SEHNR, CDR2 FQNEAQ (reference sequence). Deletions cut 3 bases from V and 5 bases from J, with 16 bases between. CDR3 bases: TGTGCCAGCAGCTTCCGTAACTCCCCACCGGAGACCCAGTACTTC. Residues: CASSFRNSPPETQYF.

The chain uses TRBV6-2 or TRBV6-3 and TRBJ2-1, with unresolved D. The V and J ends lost 4 bases and 9 bases respectively, with 4 bases between them. This CDR3 region has 10 residues. Per the germline V gene, CDR1 is MNHEY and CDR2 is SVGEGT. The CDR3 loop reads CASSSGEQFF. DNA for the CDR3: TGTGCCAGCAGTTCCGGTGAGCAGTTCTTC.

The chain joins TRBV6-6 to TRBJ2-3, with D possibly TRBD2 on 5 matching bases. The germline V and J ends were trimmed by 0 bases and 3 bases, with 10 bases remaining between them. The CDR3 sequence is 15 residues long. In germline, CDR1 is MNHNY, CDR2 SVGAGI (reference sequence). The CDR3 DNA reads TGTGCCAGCAGTTACTCGAGTACGGGGACAGATACGCAGTATTTT. This encodes CASSYSSTGTDTQYF.

This clone appeared a single time. The chain links TRBV5-5 to TRBJ2-1, with no clear D. Germline V lookup: CDR1 SGHKS, CDR2 YYEKEE (reference sequence). V was shortened by 0 bases and J by 0 bases, with 1 base between the two germline ends. The CDR3 sequence is 13 residues long. The CDR3 loop reads CASSLASYNEQFF. Written as DNA, the CDR3 is TGTGCCAGCAGCTTGGCCTCCTACAATGAGCAGTTCTTC.

This clone showed up many times. The V call is TRBV27, the J call TRBJ1-4; 7 nucleotides agree with TRBD1. The junction had 20 bases not matched to a gene; V was cut back by 5 bases and J by 8 bases. The CDR3 is 18 amino acids. CDR1 MNHEY and CDR2 SMNVEV come from the germline V gene (reference sequence). The CDR3 spells CASSHLTPYRGEAEKLFF. The CDR3, as DNA: TGTGCCAGCAGTCATTTAACCCCCTACAGGGGAGAGGCGGAAAAACTGTTTTTT.

This chain uses TRBV10-3 with TRBJ1-1; D may be TRBD1 (5 bases). Germline CDR1 ENHRY, CDR2 SYGVKD. The V gene lost 7 bases and the J gene lost 2 bases, with 11 bases spanning the gap. The CDR3 length is 13 residues. The CDR3 loop reads CAINQGGNTEAFF. CDR3 sequence (DNA): TGTGCCATCAATCAGGGTGGTAACACTGAAGCTTTCTTT.

This chain connects TRBV24-1 to TRBJ1-5; D is unresolved. From germline, CDR1 is KGHDR and CDR2 SFDVKD. This CDR3 is built from 17 residues. V lost 0 bases and J 0 bases, leaving 11 bases between the germline ends. CDR3 region: CATSDLRAGNSNQPQHF. The CDR3 coding sequence is TGTGCCACCAGTGATTTGCGGGCAGGAAATAGCAATCAGCCCCAGCATTTT.

The chain carries TRBV5-1 and TRBJ1-2, with 8 bases matching TRBD1. In germline, CDR1 is SGHRS, CDR2 YFSETQ. Trimming cost V 4 bases and J 2 bases; bases outside gene matches: 4. The CDR3 spans 14 residues. CDR3 residues: CASSTRTGNYGYTF. CDR3 in DNA: TGCGCCAGCAGCACCCGGACAGGGAACTATGGCTACACCTTC.